These 32 T cell receptor beta chains share one sample of origin, sequenced in a study of shared clonotypes between healthy human individuals. Naivety among CD8 cells was defined by CD45RO negativity and positive CCR7 selection, thereby excluding terminally differentiated effector memory CD45RA+ cells. Sequenced by immunoSEQ multiplex PCR; TCRdb stores in-frame clones only, minus some. Found here are under 1 million clones, just over 95% of them singletons; the top ten hold under 0.3%. Sequenced material: naive CD8+ T cells sorted from blood. These receptors were collected from a man between 25 and 39 years old in good health.

V gene TRBV29-1 combines with J gene TRBJ2-4, with D possibly being TRBD1 (6 bases). The ends were cut back, 0 bases at V and 4 bases at J, with 16 bases in the middle. Looked up from germline, CDR1 is SQVTM and CDR2 is ANQGSEA. This CDR3 is 16 amino acids long. For the CDR3, the DNA is TGCAGCGTTGAAGATGGCAACAGGGTGGGGAAAAACATTCAGTACTTC. Protein product: CSVEDGNRVGKNIQYF.

V gene TRBV6-5 combines with J gene TRBJ2-7, with a weak D call TRBD2 (5 bases). Germline CDR1 is MNHEY and CDR2 is SVGAGI. The V and J ends lost 3 bases and 5 bases respectively, with 11 bases between them. The CDR3 is made up of 13 amino acids. This chain's CDR3 is CASSYPGSDEQYF. DNA of the CDR3: TGTGCCAGCAGTTATCCGGGATCGGACGAGCAGTACTTC.

The chain joins TRBV19 to TRBJ2-1; D is unresolved. This CDR3 contains 15 residues. Germline lookup yields CDR1 LNHDA and CDR2 SQIVND (reference sequence). V was cut by 10 bases and J by 0 bases, with 16 bases left in between. This CDR3 reads CATSSVFSSYNEQFF. As DNA, the CDR3 is TGTGCCACGTCAAGTGTCTTCAGCTCCTACAATGAGCAGTTCTTC.

This chain links TRBV7-8 with TRBJ1-3, with 7 bases lining up with TRBD1. The germline CDR1 and CDR2 sequences are SGHVS and FQNEAQ. After removal of 2 bases from V and 2 bases from J, the junction contained 12 bases not matched to a gene. The CDR3 totals 18 residues. The CDR3 sequence is CASSLMGWDRSTGNTIYF. The CDR3, as DNA: TGTGCCAGCAGCTTAATGGGTTGGGACAGAAGTACTGGAAACACCATATATTTT.

This rearrangement joins TRBV29-1 to TRBJ2-7; TRBD2 aligns across 7 bases. The CDR3 has 15 residues. The J segment lost 2 bases and the V segment lost 0 bases, leaving 7 bases of the junction unmatched. In germline, CDR1 is SQVTM, CDR2 ANQGSEA. DNA for the CDR3: TGCAGCGTTGAAGATCGGGACGGGAGGCCCTACGAGCAGTACTTC. This encodes CSVEDRDGRPYEQYF.

The chain carries TRBV10-1 and TRBJ1-3; TRBD1 matches 7 bases. This CDR3 is built from 18 residues. Germline CDR1 is WNHNN and CDR2 is SYGVQD (reference sequence). V shed 2 bases and J 2 bases; nucleotides not matched to a gene: 12. CDR3 protein: CASSEPYTTGQAGNTIYF. The CDR3 DNA follows: TGCGCCAGCAGTGAGCCCTATACGACAGGGCAGGCTGGAAACACCATATATTTT.

The V and J genes are TRBV14 and TRBJ2-7; D not resolved. Per germline, CDR1 SGHDN and CDR2 FVKESK. This CDR3 has 13 amino acids. V lost 1 base and J 6 bases, leaving 10 bases between the germline ends. The CDR3 reads CASSQVWGAEQYF. Written as DNA, the CDR3 is TGTGCCAGCAGCCAAGTGTGGGGTGCCGAGCAGTACTTC.

The chain uses TRBV29-1 and TRBJ1-3; the D gene is possibly TRBD1 (6 bases). The CDR3 is 12 residues long. Between the trimmed V and J ends, which lost 7 bases and 1 base, there was a span of 8 bases. Per germline, CDR1 SQVTM and CDR2 ANQGSEA. Here the CDR3 reads CSGQASGNTIYF. CDR3 DNA: TGCAGCGGACAGGCGTCTGGAAACACCATATATTTT.

The chain is built from TRBV6-1 and TRBJ2-3; TRBD1 matches 10 bases. The CDR3 extends over 19 amino acids. Germline CDR1 is MNHNS and CDR2 is SASEGT. The V segment lost 2 bases and the J segment 2 bases; nucleotides outside the gene matches: 13. CDR3 sequence: CASSEPDRGPSGPTDTQYF. For the CDR3, the DNA is TGTGCCAGCAGTGAACCCGACAGGGGGCCCTCCGGGCCCACAGATACGCAGTATTTT.

This rearrangement joins TRBV25-1 to TRBJ2-2, with 7 bases matching TRBD2. The V gene end was trimmed by 3 bases and the J gene end by 7 bases; junction bases not matched to a gene: 8. The CDR3 is made up of 15 amino acids. Germline CDR1 reads MGHDK; CDR2 reads SYGVNS. This CDR3 is CASSDREGRDGELFF. The CDR3 region has the DNA TGTGCCAGCAGTGACAGGGAGGGTAGGGACGGGGAGCTGTTTTTT.

A single count supports this clone. The rearrangement uses TRBV19 and TRBJ2-7, with TRBD2 matching 7 bases. The germline V gene has CDR1 LNHDA and CDR2 SQIVND (reference sequence). With 3 bases clipped from V and 3 bases from J, the junction kept 5 bases outside the gene matches. CDR3 length equals 14 residues. CDR3 in DNA: TGTGCCAGTAGTATCATAGCGGGTGTCTACGAGCAGTACTTC. Translating it yields CASSIIAGVYEQYF. The whole variable domain, remainder taken from reference TRBV19 and TRBJ2-7, is DGGITQSPKYLFRKEGQNVTLSCEQNLNHDAMYWYRQDPGQGLRLIYYSQIVNDFQKGDIAEGYSVSREKKESFPLTVTSAQKNPTAFYLCASSIIAGVYEQYFGPGTRLTVT.

This chain uses TRBV6-5 with TRBJ2-7, with a tentative D call TRBD2 (6 bases). The germline V and J ends were trimmed by 8 bases and 2 bases, with 16 bases remaining between them. Germline V CDR1 and CDR2: MNHEY, SVGAGI. The CDR3 contains 14 residues. Here the CDR3 DNA reads TGTGCCAGCCAGCCTTCTACGGGGGCCTACGAGCAGTACTTC. It specifies CASQPSTGAYEQYF.

This chain joins TRBV6-4 and TRBJ2-1, with TRBD2 matching over 11 bases. The J segment lost 6 bases and the V segment lost 4 bases, leaving 2 bases of the junction unmatched. CDR1 is MRHNA and CDR2 is SNTAGT in the germline V gene. The CDR3 covers 14 residues. The CDR3 spells CASSVLAGGNEQFF. For the CDR3, the DNA is TGTGCCAGCAGTGTCCTAGCGGGAGGCAATGAGCAGTTCTTC.

This rearrangement joins TRBV2 to TRBJ2-1; 8 bases fit TRBD1. Trimming removed 4 bases from V and 4 bases from J; junction bases left unmatched: 6. Germline V gene sequence: CDR1 SNHLY, CDR2 FYNNEI. CDR3 length: 15 amino acids. The CDR3 is CASSVLGQEYNEQFF. Written as DNA, the CDR3 is TGTGCCAGCAGTGTACTGGGACAGGAGTACAATGAGCAGTTCTTC.

This chain joins TRBV27 and TRBJ2-3; 7 bases map to TRBD1. The CDR3 spans 13 residues. Unmatched junction bases numbered 6, after V lost 6 bases and J lost 6 bases. Germline V gene data show CDR1 as MNHEY and CDR2 as SMNVEV (reference sequence). This CDR3 is CASSWTGADTQYF. CDR3 DNA sequence: TGTGCCAGCAGCTGGACAGGCGCGGATACGCAGTATTTT.

V usage is TRBV7-9 and J usage is TRBJ1-1, with 9 bases lining up with TRBD1. Germline-derived CDR1 and CDR2 are SEHNR and FQNEAQ (reference sequence). This CDR3 is 13 amino acids long. V gave up 5 bases and J gave up 11 bases; unmatched junction bases: 9. CDR3 DNA: TGTGCCAGCAGCGCGCCCCGGGACAGGGTCGCTTTCTTT. Amino acids: CASSAPRDRVAFF. The whole variable domain, filled in from reference TRBV7-9 and TRBJ1-1, reads DTGVSQNPRHKITKRGQNVTFRCDPISEHNRLYWYRQTLGQGPEFLTYFQNEAQLEKSRLLSDRFSAERPKGSFSTLEIQRTEQGDSAMYLCASSAPRDRVAFFGQGTRLTVV.

This clone appeared once. J is TRBJ2-3 and V is TRBV27, with D uncertain. The CDR3 sequence is 12 residues long. Germline V CDR1 and CDR2: MNHEY, SMNVEV (reference sequence). Trimming removed 10 bases from V and 1 base from J, with 9 bases in between. CDR3 residues: CATRWGTDTQYF. The CDR3 DNA is TGTGCCACCCGATGGGGCACAGATACGCAGTATTTT.

CDR3 sequence: CAISNSRGFF. The DNA of the CDR3 is TGCGCCATCTCGAACAGTAGGGGGTTTTTT. This rearrangement joins TRBV5-1 to TRBJ1-4; possible D gene TRBD1, 5 bases. The CDR3 spans 10 residues. The V gene lost 9 bases and the J gene lost 16 bases, with 16 bases spanning the gap. Germline-derived CDR1 and CDR2 are SGHRS and YFSETQ.

The V gene is TRBV11-3, the J gene TRBJ2-3; no clear D gene. Trimming cost V 3 bases and J 4 bases, with 5 bases left between them. CDR1 SGHNT and CDR2 YENEEA come from the germline V gene. The CDR3 spans 12 residues. The CDR3 loop is CASSLNPDTQYF. Here the CDR3 DNA reads TGTGCCAGCAGCTTGAACCCAGATACGCAGTATTTT. The full variable domain, in which reference TRBV11-3 and TRBJ2-3 provide the parts outside the CDR3, is EAGVVQSPRYKIIEKKQPVAFWCNPISGHNTLYWYLQNLGQGPELLIRYENEEAVDDSQLPKDRFSAERLKGVDSTLKIQPAELGDSAVYLCASSLNPDTQYFGPGTRLTVL.

The sample holds one count of this clone. The rearrangement joins TRBV7-8 to TRBJ2-5, with 11 bases fitting TRBD2. The CDR3 extends over 16 amino acids. Germline V gene data show CDR1 as SGHVS and CDR2 as FQNEAQ. Unmatched junction bases numbered 9, after V lost 4 bases and J lost 5 bases. In DNA form, the CDR3 reads TGTGCCAGCAGCTCCAGGGCCCCTAGCGGGAGGGAGACCCAGTACTTC. Translation: CASSSRAPSGRETQYF.

The rearrangement joins TRBV10-3 to TRBJ2-7; 7 bases fit TRBD2. Germline-derived CDR1 and CDR2 are ENHRY and SYGVKD. The V gene end was trimmed by 7 bases and the J gene end by 0 bases; junction bases not matched to a gene: 3. This CDR3 spans 13 amino acids. CDR3 in amino acids: CAITSGISYEQYF. CDR3 in DNA: TGTGCCATCACGAGCGGGATCTCCTACGAGCAGTACTTC.

The chain employs TRBV29-1 and TRBJ2-1; TRBD1 matches at 8 bases. Unmatched junction bases numbered 15, after V lost 5 bases and J lost 12 bases. Germline lookup yields CDR1 SQVTM and CDR2 ANQGSEA. The CDR3 sequence is 14 residues long. CDR3 sequence: CSVSGQGVLFGQFF. For the CDR3, the DNA is TGCAGCGTTTCCGGACAGGGAGTCCTCTTCGGGCAGTTCTTC.

The chain couples TRBV4-1 to TRBJ2-1, with 9 bases fitting TRBD2. Germline V gene lookup returns CDR1 MGHRA and CDR2 YSYEKL. The CDR3 covers 16 residues. V was clipped by 0 bases and J by 8 bases; unmatched bases: 8. DNA for the CDR3: TGCGCCAGCAGCCAAGAAATTGCGGGAGGGCCCGATGAGCAGTTCTTC. Protein product: CASSQEIAGGPDEQFF.

V and J are TRBV15 and TRBJ2-2; TRBD1 matches 9 bases. Germline CDR1 LNHNV, CDR2 YYDKDF (reference sequence). V trimming: 8 bases; J trimming: 6 bases; junction bases outside the gene matches: 7. This CDR3 spans 14 amino acids. CDR3 residues: CATGGDRVPGELFF. The DNA of the CDR3 is TGTGCCACCGGTGGGGACAGGGTTCCCGGGGAGCTGTTTTTT. Variable domain in full (rest from reference TRBV15 and TRBJ2-2): DAMVIQNPRYQVTQFGKPVTLSCSQTLNHNVMYWYQQKSSQAPKLLFHYYDKDFNNEADTPDNFQSRRPNTSFCFLDIRSPGLGDTAMYLCATGGDRVPGELFFGEGSRLTVL.

Only one count was recorded for this clone. The chain recombines TRBV12-5 with TRBJ2-1; 11 nucleotides agree with TRBD2. The CDR3 sequence is 15 residues long. Trimming removed 6 bases from V and 4 bases from J; junction bases left unmatched: 5. The germline CDR1 and CDR2 sequences are LGHNT and FRNRAP. The chain's CDR3 is CASGPTSGEYNEQFF. CDR3 sequence (DNA): TGTGCTAGTGGACCGACTAGCGGGGAATACAATGAGCAGTTCTTC. The full variable domain, completed using reference TRBV12-5 and TRBJ2-1, is DARVTQTPRHKVTEMGQEVTMRCQPILGHNTVFWYRQTMMQGLELLAYFRNRAPLDDSGMPKDRFSAEMPDATLATLKIQPSEPRDSAVYFCASGPTSGEYNEQFFGPGTRLTVL.

The rearrangement links TRBV28 to TRBJ2-7; D gene ambiguous. The length of the CDR3 is 15 residues. CDR1 and CDR2 from the germline V gene are MDHEN and SYDVKM. V dropped 3 bases and J dropped 2 bases, with 14 bases sitting between them. CDR3 sequence reads: CASSFVLWRPYEQYF. Written as DNA, the CDR3 is TGTGCCAGCAGTTTTGTCCTCTGGCGGCCCTACGAGCAGTACTTC.

This clone was observed a single time. The chain combines TRBV29-1 with TRBJ2-1, with TRBD2 matching over 13 bases. Germline-derived CDR1 and CDR2 are SQVTM and ANQGSEA. This CDR3 contains 17 residues. The junction had 9 bases not matched to a gene; V was cut back by 3 bases and J by 4 bases. CDR3 in DNA: TGCAGCGTTGAGGGGACAGCGGGACTAGCGGGGTACAATGAGCAGTTCTTC. Protein sequence: CSVEGTAGLAGYNEQFF.

The rearrangement joins TRBV15 to TRBJ1-5; 9 nucleotides agree with TRBD1. J lost 3 bases, V lost 3 bases, and 3 bases had no gene match. Germline lookup yields CDR1 LNHNV and CDR2 YYDKDF (reference sequence). The CDR3 runs 15 residues. CDR3 nucleotide sequence: TGTGCCACCAGCAGCCGACAGGGGGACAATCAGCCCCAGCATTTT. As protein: CATSSRQGDNQPQHF.

J is TRBJ1-2 and V is TRBV28; the match to TRBD1 covers 8 bases. The germline gives CDR1 MDHEN, CDR2 SYDVKM. The J segment lost 4 bases and the V segment lost 4 bases, leaving 17 bases of the junction unmatched. The CDR3 has 18 amino acids. The CDR3 here is CASSSSRAPDREFYGYTF. The CDR3 DNA is TGTGCCAGCAGTTCTTCCCGGGCGCCGGACAGGGAGTTCTATGGCTACACCTTC.

In the case of this clone: The sample holds other DNA sequences that translate to the same CDR3. This sequence joins TRBV7-9 and TRBJ2-3; D not certain. Germline assignment: CDR1 SEHNR and CDR2 FQNEAQ (reference sequence). This CDR3 comprises 13 residues. V was shortened by 3 bases and J by 3 bases, with 7 bases between the two germline ends. The CDR3: CASSFPSTDTQYF. DNA for the CDR3: TGTGCCAGCAGCTTCCCTTCGACAGATACGCAGTATTTT.

Points on this clone: This specimen includes other DNA sequences encoding the same CDR3. V usage is TRBV7-9 and J usage is TRBJ1-1; 8 bases are a match to TRBD1. Germline V lookup: CDR1 SEHNR, CDR2 FQNEAQ (reference sequence). The V and J ends lost 8 bases and 1 base, in that order; junction bases with no gene match: 0. CDR3 size: 12 residues. Written as DNA, the CDR3 is TGTGCCAGCGGACAGGGGAACACTGAAGCTTTCTTT. Translating it yields CASGQGNTEAFF. Complete variable domain (other parts from reference TRBV7-9 and TRBJ1-1): DTGVSQNPRHKITKRGQNVTFRCDPISEHNRLYWYRQTLGQGPEFLTYFQNEAQLEKSRLLSDRFSAERPKGSFSTLEIQRTEQGDSAMYLCASGQGNTEAFFGQGTRLTVV.

The V gene is TRBV4-1, the J gene TRBJ1-2; the match to TRBD1 covers 8 bases. CDR3 length: 15 amino acids. Germline loops: CDR1 MGHRA, CDR2 YSYEKL. V trimming: 3 bases; J trimming: 8 bases; junction bases outside the gene matches: 11. As DNA, the CDR3 is TGCGCCAGCAGCCATGCCTGGGGGCAGGGGGCAGGCTACACCTTC. Its translation is CASSHAWGQGAGYTF.